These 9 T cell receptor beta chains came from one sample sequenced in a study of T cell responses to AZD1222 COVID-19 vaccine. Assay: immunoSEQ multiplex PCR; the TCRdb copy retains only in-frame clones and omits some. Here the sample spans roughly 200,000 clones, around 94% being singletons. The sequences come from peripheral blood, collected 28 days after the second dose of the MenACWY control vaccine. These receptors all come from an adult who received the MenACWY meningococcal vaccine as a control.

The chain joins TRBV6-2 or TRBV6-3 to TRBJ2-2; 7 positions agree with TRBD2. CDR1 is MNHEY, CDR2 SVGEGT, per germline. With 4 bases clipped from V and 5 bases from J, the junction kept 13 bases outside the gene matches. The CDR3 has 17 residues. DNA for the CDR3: TGTGCCAGCAGTTTGCCTAGCGGACGCTCGGTGACCGGGGAGCTGTTTTTT. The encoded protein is CASSLPSGRSVTGELFF.

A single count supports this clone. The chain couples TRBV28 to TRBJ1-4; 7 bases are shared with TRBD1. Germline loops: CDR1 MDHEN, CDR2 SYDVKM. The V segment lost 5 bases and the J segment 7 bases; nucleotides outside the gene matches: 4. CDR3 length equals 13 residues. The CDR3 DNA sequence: TGTGCCAGCAGTCCCGACAGGGCTGAAAAACTGTTTTTT. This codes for CASSPDRAEKLFF.

The CDR3 is CASSFRSAGSSTNYGYTF. The DNA for the CDR3 is TGTGCCAGCAGCTTCAGGTCGGCTGGGTCCTCCACTAACTATGGCTACACCTTC. J is TRBJ1-2 and V is TRBV5-4; D remains ambiguous. Looked up from germline, CDR1 is SGHNT and CDR2 is YYREEE (reference sequence). With 2 bases removed from V and 0 bases from J, the gap between germline ends came to 20 bases. CDR3 length: 18 residues.

The CDR3 sequence is CASARVSNEQFF. The CDR3 nucleotides read TGTGCCAGCGCGCGGGTGTCGAATGAGCAGTTCTTC. The chain uses TRBV9 and TRBJ2-1; possible D gene TRBD2, 5 bases. Germline V gene sequence: CDR1 SGDLS, CDR2 YYNGEE. There are 12 residues in the CDR3. V was clipped by 7 bases and J by 7 bases, with 12 bases between them.

Here the CDR3 reads CASSLGQGAGAGELFF. DNA for the CDR3: TGTGCCAGCAGTTTGGGACAGGGGGCTGGCGCCGGGGAGCTGTTTTTT. The chain is built from TRBV28 and TRBJ2-2; 12 nucleotides line up with TRBD1. From germline, CDR1 is MDHEN and CDR2 SYDVKM. This CDR3 comprises 16 residues. The junction had 5 bases not matched to a gene; V was cut back by 3 bases and J by 6 bases.

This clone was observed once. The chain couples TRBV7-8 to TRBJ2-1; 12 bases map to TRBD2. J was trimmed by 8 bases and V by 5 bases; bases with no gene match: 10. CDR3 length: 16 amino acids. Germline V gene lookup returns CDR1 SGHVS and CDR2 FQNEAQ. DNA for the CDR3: TGTGCCAGCAGCAAGAGCCCACTAGCGGGGGGCTATGAGCAGTTCTTC. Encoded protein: CASSKSPLAGGYEQFF.

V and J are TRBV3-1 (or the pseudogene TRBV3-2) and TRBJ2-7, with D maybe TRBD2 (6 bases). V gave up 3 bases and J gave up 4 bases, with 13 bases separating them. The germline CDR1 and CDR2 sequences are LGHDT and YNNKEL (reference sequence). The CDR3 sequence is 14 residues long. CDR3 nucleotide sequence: TGTGCCAGCAGCCAGTCGGAGGGGATATACGAGCAGTACTTC. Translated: CASSQSEGIYEQYF.

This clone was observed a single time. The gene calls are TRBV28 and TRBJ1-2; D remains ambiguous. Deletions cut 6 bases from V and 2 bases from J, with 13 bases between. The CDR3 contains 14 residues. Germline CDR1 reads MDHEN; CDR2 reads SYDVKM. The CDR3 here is CASSSSWTNYGYTF. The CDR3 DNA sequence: TGTGCCAGCAGCTCCAGTTGGACGAACTATGGCTACACCTTC.

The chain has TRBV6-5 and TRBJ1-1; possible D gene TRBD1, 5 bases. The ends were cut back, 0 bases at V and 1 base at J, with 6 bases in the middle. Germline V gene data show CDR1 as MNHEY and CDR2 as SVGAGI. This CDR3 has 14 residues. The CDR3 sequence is CASSYSRGNTEAFF. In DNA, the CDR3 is TGTGCCAGCAGTTACTCTAGGGGGAACACTGAAGCTTTCTTT.